This note documents a single T cell receptor (beta chain) sequence. Its binding antigen is unknown. Nothing much larger sits one base from this clone, and base qualities are not available. The data stem from a study of OX40 agonist ivuxolimab in advanced cancers. Regarding the complete study: Ivuxolimab was an agonistic, fully human IgG2 monoclonal antibody directed against OX40 (CD134), a costimulatory receptor. Intravenous ivuxolimab was administered to patients every 2 weeks at six dose levels: 0.01, 0.1, 0.3, 1.5, 3 and 10 mg/kg. Of the roughly 53 patients in dose escalation, about 20 had hepatocellular carcinoma, some 15 had melanoma, 9 had renal cell carcinoma and 9 had head and neck cancer. In the dose-escalation cohort, more than 75% of patients were male, and the mean age was about 55 years, with a range of roughly 20 to 79. Prior anti-PD-1, anti-PD-L1 or anti-CTLA-4 therapy was permitted, and checkpoint inhibitors had been received by around 40% of dose-escalation patients. Partial responses occurred in three dose-escalation patients, of whom one had hepatocellular carcinoma and two had cutaneous melanoma. Peripheral TCRbeta sequencing was intended to test whether TCR sequence diversity was altered and clonal T-cell expansion was caused by ivuxolimab. The monotherapy dose-escalation portion (N ≈ 52 patients) of the phase I ivuxolimab trial is reported in the paper.

Measured from the cysteine to the phenylalanine, the CDR3 is 16 residues long. The retained sequence is limited to the CDR3, 48 bases, with the frame set at the first base. V is cut by 2 bases and J by 2 bases, and the space between the germline ends is 13 bases. Reading the germline V gene gives CDR1 SGHAT and CDR2 FQNNGV. The trial excluded patients who had a history of autoimmune disease or were on systemic immunosuppression. Peripheral blood for TCR sequencing was drawn from every dose cohort at baseline, at cycle 4 day 1 and at cycle 7 day 1. The samples were drawn from a first-in-human, open-label, multicenter phase I dose-escalation trial of ivuxolimab. The trial enrolled adults with locally advanced or metastatic head and neck squamous cell, hepatocellular, melanoma or renal cell carcinoma. CD4+ and CD8+ T cells were sorted separately from peripheral blood before TCR sequencing. Study-level results and caveats: Low levels of normalized T-cell clonal expansion were also seen in some nonresponding patients. After ivuxolimab, more expanded clones were found on average in CD8+ T cells than in CD4+ T cells. In partial responders in the 0.1-3.0 mg/kg groups, normalized peripheral clonal expansion was found to be among the lowest, especially among CD8+ T cells. Antigen specificity was not determined for the clonally expanded peripheral T cells. At doses of 0.1 to 3.0 mg/kg, clonal expansion of both CD4+ and CD8+ T cells in blood was seen between baseline and week 6.

To sequence the TCRbeta CDR3 region, genomic DNA was isolated from the sorted cells. The immunoSEQ Assay was used to sequence the TCRbeta CDR3 regions. Entries here come from immuneACCESS through TCRdb and include only in-frame sequences with V and J called. Some clones fail to appear in such tables; in the studies checked, an unresolved V gene covers under half of the shortfall, and the cause of the remainder is unknown. This sample gives about 71,000 clones in total; 94% of them show up just once. The top ten clones comprise less than 20% of the sample. This receptor was identified in an adult with an advanced solid tumor such as melanoma, head and neck, liver or kidney cancer. Recombination joined TRBV11-2 with TRBJ2-1; TRBD1 is a weak D gene call, 6 bases matching. The specimen was CD4+ or CD8+ T cells sorted from blood, collected in a trial of the OX40 agonist ivuxolimab. The nucleotide sequence is TGTGCCAGCAGCTTAACACCCGGGACAACCTACAATGAGCAGTTCTTC. Translated, it reads CASSLTPGTTYNEQFF.